This T cell receptor (beta chain) was retrieved from a study of blood T cell repertoires in COVID-19. The wider study: Material from acute and convalescent COVID-19 was sourced from the United States, Italy and Spain.

V dropped 3 bases and J dropped 6; count of bases not matched to a gene: 4. The CDR3 runs to 15 residues. Germline V gives CDR1 MDHEN, CDR2 SYDVKM. TCRdb's table, derived via immunoSEQ multiplex PCR, lists solely in-frame clones and lacks some. Of 300,000 to 450,000 clones listed, around 87% were seen once; the top ten hold more than 9%. Those enrolled in Seattle joined during active infection and were followed longitudinally afterward. The chain employs TRBV28 and TRBJ2-7; 14 bases agree with TRBD2. Input material: peripheral blood. The receptor's source is a woman aged 25 to 39 with COVID-19, enrolled during active disease. In nucleotides, the CDR3 is TGTGCCAGCAGTTTGACTAGCGGGAGGGCCACCGAGCAGTACTTC. Amino acid sequence: CASSLTSGRATEQYF.